The clone carrying this T cell receptor beta chain was recorded a few times. One entry per CDR3 protein, called by TCRdb with MiXCR from the 5' RACE reads. Among just under 550,000 distinct CDR3 sequences listed, about 16% were seen once. These data belong to a study of identical twins. Between the trimmed V and J ends, which lost 2 bases and 6 bases, there was a span of 8 bases. CDR1 and CDR2 (germline): DFQATT, SNEGSKA (reference sequence). This CDR3 is built from 12 residues. A further study also used this sample, focusing on yellow fever vaccine responses in identical twins.

This sequence joins TRBV20-1 and TRBJ2-1; no clear D gene. The sample consisted of CD4+ T cells sorted from blood. The receptor comes from a woman younger than 30 in good health. CDR3: CSARLVVNEQFF. CDR3 in DNA: TGCAGTGCTAGACTAGTAGTCAATGAGCAGTTCTTC.